Below are 19 T cell receptor beta chains sequenced from a single sample in a study of CD8+CD57+ T cells in acquired aplastic anemia. Patients selected for sequencing had displayed CD8+CD57+ cell expansion by flow cytometry. Genomic DNA provided the template from which TCR beta VDJ and CDR3 profiles were obtained. TCRdb fed the reads into MiXCR, producing one record per CDR3 protein. The repertoire holds roughly 160,000 distinct CDR3 sequences, with about two thirds as singletons. Sequencing was performed on sorted CD4+, CD8+, or CD8+CD57+ T cells (not recorded which) from PBMCs. Source of these receptors: a human donor with aplastic anemia.

The V and J genes are TRBV9 and TRBJ2-1; D is undetermined. CDR3 size: 12 residues. Between the trimmed V and J ends, which lost 0 bases and 8 bases, there was a span of 6 bases. In germline, CDR1 is SGDLS, CDR2 YYNGEE. CDR3 sequence (DNA): TGTGCCAGCAGCGTAGGATGGGATGAGCAGTTCTTC. It encodes CASSVGWDEQFF.

This clonotype has more than one count but fewer than ten. J is TRBJ2-2 and V is TRBV19, with unresolved D. V was clipped by 5 bases and J by 8 bases, with 12 bases between them. Germline CDR1 is LNHDA and CDR2 is SQIVND (reference sequence). The CDR3 totals 13 residues. CDR3 DNA: TGTGCCAGTAGTTGGGTCCCTGGTGGGGAGCTGTTTTTT. Protein sequence: CASSWVPGGELFF.

By sample fraction, this clonotype is medium-sized (0.01 to 0.1%). The chain uses TRBV20-1 and TRBJ1-1, with 9 bases matching TRBD1. CDR1 is DFQATT and CDR2 is SNEGSKA in the germline V gene (reference sequence). The CDR3 runs to 14 residues. Trimming took 1 base from V and 3 from J; bases not matched to a gene: 3. CDR3 nucleotides: TGCAGTGCTAGAGTGGACAGGGGTCACACTGAAGCTTTCTTT. Amino acid sequence: CSARVDRGHTEAFF.

V and J are TRBV19 and TRBJ1-4, with unresolved D. CDR3 length: 13 amino acids. The V gene lost 5 bases and the J gene lost 12 bases, with 16 bases spanning the gap. In germline, CDR1 is LNHDA, CDR2 SQIVND (reference sequence). The CDR3 bases are TGTGCCAGTAGTCCTGGGAGCGGAGCGGAACTGTTTTTT. This translates into CASSPGSGAELFF.

Concerning this clonotype itself: An end of the junction does not agree with germline; a read error may underlie this. V is TRBV24-1 and J is TRBJ1-1; the D is unclear. CDR1 KGHDR and CDR2 SFDVKD come from the germline V gene. The CDR3 is 13 residues long. Here the CDR3 reads CATSDSMNTGAFF. In DNA, the CDR3 is TGTGCCACCAGTGATTCGATGAACACTGGAGCTTTCTTT.

Written as DNA, the CDR3 is TGTGCCAGCAGTGATTCGATCACGATAGGGACCCAGTACTTC. Translated: CASSDSITIGTQYF. The rearrangement links TRBV6-6 to TRBJ2-5; no clear D gene. CDR1 is MNHNY, CDR2 SVGAGI, per germline (reference sequence). Trimming stripped 5 bases from V and 7 bases from J, with 17 bases between. CDR3 size: 14 residues.

The V call is TRBV10-3, the J call TRBJ2-5; TRBD1 is a possible D gene (6 bases). This CDR3 has 13 amino acids. The germline V gene encodes CDR1 ENHRY and CDR2 SYGVKD. V gave up 4 bases and J gave up 5 bases, with 11 bases separating them. The CDR3 DNA sequence: TGTGCCATCAGTGGCACAGGGTCGGAGACCCAGTACTTC. This gives the protein CAISGTGSETQYF.

The CDR3: CASSGSNNKNIQYF. The DNA of the CDR3 is TGTGCCAGCAGCGGCAGTAACAACAAAAACATTCAGTACTTC. The chain has TRBV9 and TRBJ2-4, with D uncertain. The CDR3 length is 14 residues. Trimming cost V 3 bases and J 3 bases, with 10 bases left between them. In germline, CDR1 is SGDLS, CDR2 YYNGEE.

V is TRBV19 and J is TRBJ1-1; 9 nucleotides align to TRBD1. V lost 3 bases and J lost 2; bases outside the gene matches: 4. The CDR3 consists of 15 residues. Germline-derived CDR1 and CDR2 are LNHDA and SQIVND (reference sequence). CDR3 nucleotide sequence: TGTGCCAGTAGTATCACAGGGGGCCTTAACACTGAAGCTTTCTTT. Protein sequence: CASSITGGLNTEAFF.

This clonotype was found many times. The J gene is TRBJ2-3, the V gene TRBV2; TRBD2 agrees at 10 bases. The CDR3 spans 16 residues. Trimming took 6 bases from V and 2 from J; bases not matched to a gene: 8. Germline V gene sequence: CDR1 SNHLY, CDR2 FYNNEI. As DNA, the CDR3 is TGTGCCAGCAGGGGATTGACTAGCGGGTTCACAGATACGCAGTATTTT. As protein: CASRGLTSGFTDTQYF.

The J gene is TRBJ1-3, the V gene TRBV7-3; D unclear. The V and J ends lost 3 bases and 3 bases respectively, with 6 bases between them. In germline, CDR1 is SGHTA, CDR2 FQGTGA. The CDR3 has 13 amino acids. The CDR3 DNA is TGTGCCAGCAGCTTGGGTCATGGAAACACCATATATTTT. This translates into CASSLGHGNTIYF.

The rearrangement uses TRBV13 and TRBJ1-1; D is undetermined. Looked up from germline, CDR1 is PRHDT and CDR2 is FYEKMQ (reference sequence). There are 12 residues in the CDR3. The ends were cut back, 5 bases at V and 11 bases at J, with 15 bases in the middle. In DNA form, the CDR3 reads TGTGCCAGCAGCCTCCAGTCGGTCGGGGCTTTCTTT. It is translated as CASSLQSVGAFF.

V gene TRBV7-3 combines with J gene TRBJ2-7, with D possibly being TRBD1 (5 bases). CDR1 and CDR2 from the germline V gene are SGHTA and FQGTGA. V lost 5 bases, J lost 6 bases, and 23 bases lay in between. This CDR3 comprises 16 residues. Here the CDR3 reads CASSPYIVDKNGEQYF. As DNA, the CDR3 is TGTGCCAGCAGCCCGTATATCGTGGACAAAAACGGCGAGCAGTACTTC. Based on the CDR3 plus reference TRBV7-3 and TRBJ2-7, the full variable domain is GAGVSQTPSNKVTEKGKYVELRCDPISGHTALYWYRQSLGQGPEFLIYFQGTGAADDSGLPNDRFFAVRPEGSVSTLKIQRTERGDSAVYLCASSPYIVDKNGEQYFGPGTRLTVT.

The chain carries TRBV9 and TRBJ1-6; TRBD1 is a possible D gene (5 bases). The V end lost 4 bases, the J end lost 7 bases, and 12 bases lay between the germline ends. CDR1 is SGDLS and CDR2 is YYNGEE in the germline V gene. The CDR3 runs to 14 residues. The CDR3 coding sequence is TGTGCCAGCAGCCCCGGAGGGGTAAATTCACCCCTCCACTTT. As protein: CASSPGGVNSPLHF.

There are a few counts of this clonotype. The gene calls are TRBV20-1 and TRBJ1-2; 11 bases agree with TRBD1. The CDR3 is 16 amino acids. Losses at the gene ends were 0 bases for V and 7 bases for J; bases not matched to a gene: 10. CDR1 and CDR2 (germline): DFQATT, SNEGSKA (reference sequence). CDR3 sequence reads: CSARDLGQGEMGGYTF. The CDR3, as DNA: TGCAGTGCTAGAGATTTGGGACAGGGGGAGATGGGTGGCTACACCTTC.

The chain is built from TRBV7-6 and TRBJ1-1; the D is unclear. The V end was cut by 5 bases, the J end by 7 bases, with 8 bases between. CDR1 and CDR2 (germline): SGHVS, FNYEAQ. CDR3 length: 11 residues. The CDR3 region has the DNA TGTGCCAGCAGCCACTGGGGTGAAGCTTTCTTT. Amino acid sequence: CASSHWGEAFF.

This clonotype showed up just a few times. This chain joins TRBV29-1 and TRBJ2-5, with no clear D. Germline V gene lookup returns CDR1 SQVTM and CDR2 ANQGSEA. The CDR3 has 10 amino acids. V lost 1 base to trimming and J lost 5 bases, with 2 bases between them. The CDR3 here is CSVEAETQYF. Here the CDR3 DNA reads TGCAGCGTTGAAGCGGAGACCCAGTACTTC.

The chain has TRBV6-4 and TRBJ2-7, with 10 bases that match TRBD1. Unmatched junction bases numbered 7, after V lost 4 bases and J lost 7 bases. The CDR3 is made up of 14 amino acids. Germline CDR1 MRHNA, CDR2 SNTAGT. The CDR3 sequence is CASSAEDRGREQYF. In DNA form, the CDR3 reads TGTGCCAGCAGTGCAGAAGACAGGGGGCGGGAGCAGTACTTC.

The J gene is TRBJ2-5, the V gene TRBV7-4, with 9 bases fitting TRBD1. The CDR3 is 15 residues long. Germline assignment: CDR1 SGHVT and CDR2 SQSDAQ. V shed 4 bases, J shed 4 bases, and the junction held 7 bases outside the gene matches. The CDR3 region has the DNA TGTGCCAGCAGCTCCGGGACAGGGTGGCGAGAGACCCAGTACTTC. This sequence encodes CASSSGTGWRETQYF.